One and the same sample provided the 12 T cell receptor beta chains below, sequenced in a study of cytomegalovirus exposure and HLA in healthy donors. In the PCR, 60 Vbeta and 13 Jbeta primers were used. Clones were sequenced by immunoSEQ multiplex PCR, and TCRdb holds only the in-frame ones, with some missing. The top ten hold around 22% of the sample, which has 74,000 or so clones, around three quarters seen once. Sequencing used PBMCs. The receptors shown here come from a woman between 40 and 55 years old in good health and CMV-seropositive.

V usage is TRBV4-2 and J usage is TRBJ2-1; 11 positions match TRBD2. The V segment lost 0 bases and the J segment 6 bases; nucleotides outside the gene matches: 4. Germline CDR1 reads LGHNA; CDR2 reads YNFKEQ. This CDR3 comprises 16 residues. Written as DNA, the CDR3 is TGTGCCAGCAGCCAAGAGACTAGCGGGATGGGCAATGAGCAGTTCTTC. As protein: CASSQETSGMGNEQFF.

This clone was seen a few times. The chain links TRBV5-6 to TRBJ2-7; weak D call: TRBD1 (5 bases). CDR1 is SGHDT, CDR2 YYEEEE, per germline. V lost 4 bases to trimming and J lost 4 bases, with 12 bases between them. This CDR3 contains 13 residues. CDR3 coding DNA: TGTGCCAGCAGCGCAGGGTGGGGTTACGAGCAGTACTTC. Translation gives CASSAGWGYEQYF.

The chain uses TRBV5-1 and TRBJ2-7, with TRBD2 matching over 8 bases. Germline-derived CDR1 and CDR2 are SGHRS and YFSETQ. The CDR3 consists of 16 residues. V trimming: 0 bases; J trimming: 1 base; junction bases outside the gene matches: 6. Here the CDR3 reads CASSLEAGVLSYEQYF. In DNA, the CDR3 is TGCGCCAGCAGCTTGGAAGCGGGGGTCCTATCCTACGAGCAGTACTTC. The full variable domain, in which reference TRBV5-1 and TRBJ2-7 provide the parts outside the CDR3, is KAGVTQTPRYLIKTRGQQVTLSCSPISGHRSVSWYQQTPGQGLQFLFEYFSETQRNKGNFPGRFSGRQFSNSRSEMNVSTLELGDSALYLCASSLEAGVLSYEQYFGPGTRLTVT.

The V call is TRBV25-1, the J call TRBJ1-1, with 10 bases identical to TRBD1. The CDR3 has 17 residues. Germline values: CDR1 MGHDK, CDR2 SYGVNS. Trimming cost V 6 bases and J 1 base; bases outside gene matches: 11. The CDR3 region is CASRKDRGRRANTEAFF. Written as DNA, the CDR3 is TGTGCCAGCAGGAAAGACAGGGGGCGTCGAGCGAACACTGAAGCTTTCTTT.

The genes are TRBV29-1 and TRBJ1-1, with 7 positions matching TRBD1. Unmatched junction bases numbered 4, after V lost 7 bases and J lost 5 bases. This CDR3 contains 11 residues. Germline CDR1 is SQVTM and CDR2 is ANQGSEA. The CDR3 here is CSAVQGTEAFF. The CDR3 nucleotides are TGCAGCGCCGTACAGGGGACTGAAGCTTTCTTT.

This chain links TRBV6-1 with TRBJ1-2; the match to TRBD1 covers 10 bases. J gave up 5 bases and V 1 base, and 13 bases lay outside the gene matches. The CDR3 consists of 18 residues. Germline CDR1 reads MNHNS; CDR2 reads SASEGT. The CDR3 reads CASSEGGTGAFFPYGYTF. CDR3 nucleotides: TGTGCCAGCAGTGAAGGAGGGACAGGGGCCTTCTTCCCTTATGGCTACACCTTC.

About this clone itself: Other DNA sequences from this sample encode an identical CDR3 as well. The chain uses TRBV25-1 and TRBJ1-2; 9 nucleotides line up with TRBD1. CDR3 size: 15 residues. Per the germline V gene, CDR1 is MGHDK and CDR2 is SYGVNS. With 4 bases clipped from V and 2 bases from J, the junction kept 5 bases outside the gene matches. CDR3 sequence (DNA): TGTGCCAGCAGTGCCCCGGGACAGGGAAACTATGGCTACACCTTC. This encodes CASSAPGQGNYGYTF.

V usage is TRBV7-9 and J usage is TRBJ2-2; tentatively, D is TRBD1 (5 bases). The CDR3 sequence is 14 residues long. Germline V CDR1 and CDR2: SEHNR, FQNEAQ (reference sequence). V lost 2 bases and J lost 12, with 16 bases in between. The CDR3 DNA reads TGTGCCAGCAGCTTAACTGGGGCCCAGCCTCAGCTGTTTTTT. Its protein is CASSLTGAQPQLFF.

The chain links TRBV5-1 to TRBJ2-1; TRBD2 aligns across 7 bases. There are 16 residues in the CDR3. The germline CDR1 and CDR2 sequences are SGHRS and YFSETQ. Losses at the gene ends were 0 bases for V and 7 bases for J; bases not matched to a gene: 10. The CDR3 loop is CASSLASRTSLNEQFF. CDR3 in DNA: TGCGCCAGCAGCTTGGCCTCCCGGACTAGTCTAAATGAGCAGTTCTTC.

This clone was counted a few times. This sequence joins TRBV6-5 and TRBJ2-7; 7 positions match TRBD1. Trimming cost V 5 bases and J 9 bases; bases outside gene matches: 16. There are 15 residues in the CDR3. The V gene's germline CDR1 is MNHEY and CDR2 SVGAGI. The CDR3 reads CASSNTGTALRAQYF. DNA for the CDR3: TGTGCCAGCAGTAACACCGGGACAGCCCTACGAGCGCAGTACTTC.

The chain couples TRBV7-9 to TRBJ2-7; D may be TRBD2 (5 bases). This CDR3 region has 13 residues. The germline V gene encodes CDR1 SEHNR and CDR2 FQNEAQ (reference sequence). V was pared by 1 base and J by 6 bases, with 10 bases between. DNA of the CDR3: TGTGCCAGCAGCTTAGGAGGGAGTACCGAGCAGTACTTC. Translated: CASSLGGSTEQYF.

This chain links TRBV5-1 with TRBJ2-3; 7 bases map to TRBD1. CDR3 length: 18 residues. V lost 0 bases, J lost 4 bases, and 14 bases stayed unmatched. CDR1 and CDR2 (germline): SGHRS, YFSETQ. The CDR3 nucleotides are TGCGCCAGCAGCTTGGCCGTAACTACAGGGGTTCCCCCAGATACGCAGTATTTT. It codes for CASSLAVTTGVPPDTQYF.